The source of this TCR beta chain is a study of blood T cell repertoires in COVID-19. In the study overall: From the United States, Italy and Spain came samples of acute and convalescent COVID-19. From T cells, B-cell-depleted T cells, or PBMCs came the material, which was cDNA or gDNA.

Original analysis: How many nucleated cells were present was estimated from reference gene primer amplification. Measured with immunoSEQ multiplex PCR; TCRdb has only the in-frame clones, and not every one. V, J and clone size are those of that table, while D and trimming were read from the DNA. The sample consists of about 220,000 clones, about 84% of them appearing once. Trimming left V 2 bases short and J 7 bases short, with 14 bases between. There are 14 residues in the CDR3. Germline assignment: CDR1 MNHEY and CDR2 SVGEGT. V and J are TRBV6-2 or TRBV6-3 and TRBJ1-2; D perhaps matches TRBD1 (5 bases). The sequence derives from a human donor in a cohort sampled during active COVID-19. The sequenced sample consisted of peripheral blood. Written as DNA, the CDR3 is TGTGCCAGCAGTTACCGTGGCAGGGCGGCTGGCTACACCTTC. Protein: CASSYRGRAAGYTF.